The sequence of this T cell receptor beta chain was determined in a study of blood T cell repertoires in COVID-19. On the study more broadly: The origin of the acute and convalescent COVID-19 samples was the United States, Italy and Spain. PBMCs, B-cell-depleted T cells, or T cells provided the cDNA or gDNA that made up the material.

Repertoires were generated with immunoSEQ multiplex PCR, while TCRdb's copy carries only in-frame clones and drops some. The sample includes about 59,000 clones, about 70% of them seen just once. The germline V and J ends were trimmed by 6 bases and 0 bases, with 15 bases remaining between them. Germline CDR1 and CDR2: LNHNV and YYDKDF (reference sequence). The CDR3 has 17 residues. Sequenced input: peripheral blood. The receptor comes from a woman in her fifties or sixties with active or convalescent COVID-19. The genes are TRBV15 and TRBJ2-6, with D possibly being TRBD1 (6 bases). The CDR3, as DNA: TGTGCCACCAGGAACGGCCTGGACAGCTCTGGGGCCAACGTCCTGACTTTC. It encodes CATRNGLDSSGANVLTF.